Here is one T cell receptor beta chain with its context. These data originate in a study of cytotoxic CD8 clonotypes in ibrutinib-treated CLL. Across the study: Patients attained 25 or so partial and 2 complete responses; at median around 67 months, about 14 remained remitted while approximately twelve progressed.

V was clipped by 7 bases and J by 6 bases, with 20 bases between them. The CDR3 is 14 amino acids. Germline V lookup: CDR1 SGDLS, CDR2 YYNGEE. Measured with immunoSEQ multiplex PCR; TCRdb has only the in-frame clones, and not every one. The profile covers about 39,000 clones, with 68% appearing a single time and less than 7.5% taken by the ten largest. The sequences come from PBMCs, collected at disease progression, from a patient treated with ibrutinib. The chain carries TRBV9 and TRBJ2-7; D might be TRBD2 (6 bases). The TCR comes from a human donor with chronic lymphocytic leukemia. The CDR3 is CASSPPGLGREQYF. CDR3 in DNA: TGTGCCAGCTCCCCGCCGGGACTTGGCCGCGAGCAGTACTTC.